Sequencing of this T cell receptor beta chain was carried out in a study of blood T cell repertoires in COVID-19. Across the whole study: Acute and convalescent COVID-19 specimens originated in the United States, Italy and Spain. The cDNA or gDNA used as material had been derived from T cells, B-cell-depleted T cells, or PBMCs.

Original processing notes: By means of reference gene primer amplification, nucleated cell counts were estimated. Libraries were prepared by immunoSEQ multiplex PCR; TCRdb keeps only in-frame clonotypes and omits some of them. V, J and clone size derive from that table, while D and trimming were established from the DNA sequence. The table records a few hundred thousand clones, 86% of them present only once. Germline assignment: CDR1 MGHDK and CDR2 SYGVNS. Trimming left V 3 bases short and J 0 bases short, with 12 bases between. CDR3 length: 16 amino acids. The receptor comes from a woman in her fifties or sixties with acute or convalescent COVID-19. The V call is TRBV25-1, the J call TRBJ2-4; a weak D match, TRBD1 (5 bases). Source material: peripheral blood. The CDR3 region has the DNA TGTGCCAGCAGTGAGTCAGGGATTCTAGCCAAAAACATTCAGTACTTC. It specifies CASSESGILAKNIQYF.